This T cell receptor beta chain was retrieved from a study of cytomegalovirus exposure and HLA in healthy donors. Study-level findings and limits: HLA alleles showed associations with 15,000 to 20,000 TCR beta sequences in a later analysis, at a 0.05 false discovery rate.

From germline, CDR1 is MNHEY and CDR2 SVGAGI. The CDR3 runs 13 residues. Trimming shortened V by 7 bases and J by 4 bases, and 13 bases separated the two germline ends. PCR employed 60 Vbeta and 13 Jbeta primers. TCRdb's table, derived via immunoSEQ multiplex PCR, lists solely in-frame clones and lacks some. This sample has just over 200,000 clones, with around 85% found just once. As concerns this clone: No antigen is known for it.

Sequencing was carried out using PBMCs. The origin of this receptor is a man aged 45-60 years in good health and CMV-seronegative. The chain employs TRBV6-5 and TRBJ1-1; no definite D call. CDR3 protein: CASTHGVTTEAFF. Written as DNA, the CDR3 is TGTGCCAGCACCCACGGGGTGACCACTGAAGCTTTCTTT.